This is a list of T cell receptor beta chains from one sample in a study of T cell responses to AZD1222 COVID-19 vaccine. The protocol was immunoSEQ multiplex PCR, while the TCRdb copy is restricted to in-frame clones and leaves out a portion. The sample consists of more than 80,000 clones, roughly 88% of them appearing once. This material consisted of peripheral blood, taken 28 days after the second AZD1222 dose. The receptors were gathered from an adult who received the AZD1222 COVID-19 vaccine. CDR3s include the opening cysteine and the closing phenylalanine or tryptophan. The D gene is left open where the match is weak. The size of a clone is reported for some rows only, either as once, few or many, or as a class for expanded clones.

CDR3: CASSAGHYFSGNTIYF
DNA: TGTGCCAGCAGCGCCGGACACTACTTCTCTGGAAACACCATATATTTT
J: TRBJ1-3
V: TRBV9
size: once
D: NA

CDR3: CASSLERGGRGTDTQYF
DNA: TGTGCCAGCAGCTTAGAACGGGGGGGCCGAGGCACAGATACGCAGTATTTT
J: TRBJ2-3
V: TRBV11-2
size: once
D: TRBD2

CDR3: CASSAGTGTNTEAFF
DNA: TGCGCCAGCAGTGCCGGGACAGGGACGAACACTGAAGCTTTCTTT
J: TRBJ1-1
V: TRBV5-1
size: once
D: TRBD1

CDR3: CASSLESGNYQPQHF
DNA: TGCGCCAGCAGCTTGGAATCAGGGAATTATCAGCCCCAGCATTTT
J: TRBJ1-5
V: TRBV5-1
size: once
D: NA

CDR3: CASSHRATEAFF
DNA: TGTGCCAGCAGTCACAGAGCTACTGAAGCTTTCTTT
J: TRBJ1-1
V: TRBV14
size: NA
D: NA

CDR3: CATSDGGVGEQFF
DNA: TGTGCCACCAGTGACGGGGGGGTCGGTGAGCAGTTCTTC
J: TRBJ2-1
V: TRBV24-1
size: once
D: TRBD2

CDR3: CASSGDSVYQPQHF
DNA: TGTGCCAGCAGCGGCGACTCAGTTTACCAGCCCCAGCATTTT
J: TRBJ1-5
V: TRBV6-2/TRBV6-3
size: once
D: NA

CDR3: CASSYSRALNQPQHF
DNA: TGTGCCAGCAGTTACTCCAGGGCCCTCAATCAGCCCCAGCATTTT
J: TRBJ1-5
V: TRBV6-2/TRBV6-3
size: few
D: NA

CDR3: CASRGTGDEKLFF
DNA: TGTGCCAGTAGGGGGACAGGGGATGAAAAACTGTTTTTT
J: TRBJ1-4
V: TRBV19
size: NA
D: TRBD1

CDR3: CASSLDGVAEKLFF
DNA: TGCGCCAGCAGCTTGGACGGAGTTGCCGAAAAACTGTTTTTT
J: TRBJ1-4
V: TRBV5-1
size: NA
D: NA

CDR3: CATSIDSETQYF
DNA: TGTGCCACCAGCATAGACTCGGAGACCCAGTACTTC
J: TRBJ2-5
V: TRBV24-1
size: NA
D: NA

CDR3: CASSFGPSNTGELFF
DNA: TGTGCCAGCAGCTTCGGCCCCTCGAACACCGGGGAGCTGTTTTTT
J: TRBJ2-2
V: TRBV7-2
size: once
D: NA

CDR3: CASSLEGRADTQYF
DNA: TGCGCCAGCAGCTTGGAGGGGAGGGCAGATACGCAGTATTTT
J: TRBJ2-3
V: TRBV5-1
size: few
D: TRBD2

CDR3: CAALRGSGELFF
DNA: TGTGCCGCTCTCAGGGGATCCGGGGAGCTGTTTTTT
J: TRBJ2-2
V: TRBV12-3/TRBV12-4
size: NA
D: NA

CDR3: CASSLTALIPEAFF
DNA: TGTGCCAGCAGCTTGACGGCACTTATCCCTGAAGCTTTCTTT
J: TRBJ1-1
V: TRBV7-2
size: NA
D: NA

CDR3: CASSLTDLQNEQFF
DNA: TGTGCCAGCAGCTTAACGGACTTACAAAATGAGCAGTTCTTC
J: TRBJ2-1
V: TRBV11-3
size: NA
D: NA

CDR3: CASSFHRGEQFF
DNA: TGTGCCAGCAGTTTTCATAGAGGGGAGCAGTTCTTC
J: TRBJ2-1
V: TRBV27
size: NA
D: NA

CDR3: CASGGRPFSEQYF
DNA: TGTGCCTCTGGGGGGAGACCCTTTAGCGAGCAGTACTTC
J: TRBJ2-7
V: TRBV6-5
size: NA
D: NA

CDR3: CASSARQASGNEQFF
DNA: TGTGCCAGCAGCGCCCGCCAAGCATCGGGCAATGAGCAGTTCTTC
J: TRBJ2-1
V: TRBV9
size: NA
D: NA

CDR3: CASSWGTGYEQYF
DNA: TGTGCCAGTAGCTGGGGTACGGGCTACGAGCAGTACTTC
J: TRBJ2-7
V: TRBV19
size: NA
D: NA

CDR3: CASSPFPVSMNTEAFF
DNA: TGTGCCAGCTCACCCTTCCCCGTTTCGATGAACACTGAAGCTTTCTTT
J: TRBJ1-1
V: TRBV18
size: NA
D: NA

CDR3: CASSQPLRGGYPSETGISYGYTF
DNA: TGTGCCAGCAGCCAACCTCTACGGGGGGGTTACCCTTCTGAGACAGGAATAAGCTATGGCTACACCTTC
J: TRBJ1-2
V: TRBV3-1/TRBV3-2
size: NA
D: NA

CDR3: CASGRGGDTQYF
DNA: TGTGCTAGTGGGCGAGGGGGAGATACGCAGTATTTT
J: TRBJ2-3
V: TRBV12-5
size: NA
D: NA

CDR3: CASRSAQGNEKLFF
DNA: TGTGCCAGCAGATCTGCCCAGGGTAATGAAAAACTGTTTTTT
J: TRBJ1-4
V: TRBV5-4
size: NA
D: NA

CDR3: CASSLGPFRLAGAPGEYEQYF
DNA: TGTGCCAGCAGCTTAGGACCCTTCCGACTAGCGGGAGCTCCGGGGGAGTACGAGCAGTACTTC
J: TRBJ2-7
V: TRBV7-8
size: few
D: TRBD2

CDR3: CASSGPGTRNNNEQFF
DNA: TGTGCCAGCAGCGGACCCGGGACTAGGAACAACAATGAGCAGTTCTTC
J: TRBJ2-1
V: TRBV13
size: NA
D: TRBD2

CDR3: CASSQADTQYF
DNA: TGCGCCAGCAGCCAAGCAGATACGCAGTATTTT
J: TRBJ2-3
V: TRBV4-1
size: NA
D: NA

CDR3: CASSWDLRANYGYTF
DNA: TGTGCCAGCAGCTGGGACCTTCGCGCCAACTATGGCTACACCTTC
J: TRBJ1-2
V: TRBV5-6
size: NA
D: NA

CDR3: CASSVAWTGTDTQYF
DNA: TGTGCCAGCAGCGTAGCGTGGACAGGCACAGATACGCAGTATTTT
J: TRBJ2-3
V: TRBV9
size: once
D: NA

CDR3: CASSQRAYEQYF
DNA: TGTGCCAGCAGTCAGAGAGCCTACGAGCAGTACTTC
J: TRBJ2-7
V: TRBV6-2/TRBV6-3
size: NA
D: NA

CDR3: CASSSLAFTGELFF
DNA: TGTGCCAGCAGCTCCCTAGCGTTCACCGGGGAGCTGTTTTTT
J: TRBJ2-2
V: TRBV7-3
size: NA
D: NA

CDR3: CASSQDEAYPYGYTF
DNA: TGCGCCAGCAGCCAAGATGAAGCATACCCCTATGGCTACACCTTC
J: TRBJ1-2
V: TRBV4-3
size: NA
D: NA

CDR3: CASSLEGNTIYF
DNA: TGTGCCAGCAGCTTAGAGGGGAACACCATATATTTT
J: TRBJ1-3
V: TRBV7-2
size: NA
D: NA

CDR3: CASSSRDSPLHF
DNA: TGTGCCAGTAGTTCCAGAGATTCACCCCTCCACTTT
J: TRBJ1-6
V: TRBV19
size: NA
D: NA

CDR3: CASSQYQEGNQPQHF
DNA: TGTGCCAGCAGCCAGTATCAGGAGGGGAATCAGCCCCAGCATTTT
J: TRBJ1-5
V: TRBV16
size: once
D: NA

CDR3: CASSQGTGGGYTF
DNA: TGTGCCAGCAGCCAGGGGACAGGGGGTGGCTACACCTTC
J: TRBJ1-2
V: TRBV4-2
size: NA
D: TRBD1

CDR3: CASSLPPGEQYF
DNA: TGTGCCAGCAGTTTACCCCCGGGGGAGCAGTACTTC
J: TRBJ2-7
V: TRBV12-3/TRBV12-4
size: NA
D: NA

CDR3: CASSLDGGGSGYTF
DNA: TGTGCCAGCAGCTTAGACGGCGGGGGCAGCGGCTACACCTTC
J: TRBJ1-2
V: TRBV7-2
size: NA
D: NA

CDR3: CASSPRRGGNQPQHF
DNA: TGTGCCAGCAGCCCCCGCAGAGGTGGGAATCAGCCCCAGCATTTT
J: TRBJ1-5
V: TRBV7-2
size: few
D: NA

CDR3: CASSLAPLAGGRETQYF
DNA: TGCGCCAGCAGCTTGGCCCCACTAGCGGGGGGGCGGGAGACCCAGTACTTC
J: TRBJ2-5
V: TRBV5-1
size: NA
D: TRBD2

CDR3: CASSPLGGYGYTF
DNA: TGTGCCAGCAGCCCTCTGGGGGGATATGGCTACACCTTC
J: TRBJ1-2
V: TRBV5-6
size: NA
D: NA

CDR3: CASSPGGQASFF
DNA: TGTGCCAGCAGCCCCGGGGGACAGGCCTCTTTCTTT
J: TRBJ1-1
V: TRBV7-8
size: once
D: TRBD1

CDR3: CASSLTSDPQYF
DNA: TGTGCCAGCAGCTTAACTAGCGACCCCCAGTACTTC
J: TRBJ2-5
V: TRBV7-2
size: NA
D: TRBD2